These 16 T cell receptor beta chains were sequenced from one sample in a study of T-cell memory formation after mild COVID-19. TCRdb passed the 5' RACE reads through MiXCR, listing each CDR3 protein once. The repertoire holds 65,000 to 95,000 distinct CDR3 sequences, around 13% seen once, with roughly 40% in the top ten. Material: PBMCs or a T cell subset sorted from them (not recorded which). Receptors originate from a man aged 18 to 35 who had mild COVID-19 (a few samples of this study predate the infection). Cell type and time point are not known.

In its sample, this clonotype was seen a few times. This chain joins TRBV6-2 or TRBV6-3 and TRBJ2-3, with 8 nucleotides matching TRBD2. This CDR3 is built from 14 residues. Germline CDR1 MNHEY, CDR2 SVGEGT. The ends lost 5 bases at V and 6 bases at J; junction bases unmatched: 7. CDR3 protein: CASSRGGLSDTQYF. The CDR3 region has the DNA TGTGCCAGCAGTCGGGGGGGCCTCTCGGATACGCAGTATTTT.

The rearrangement joins TRBV6-5 to TRBJ2-7; D not certain. Deletions cut 2 bases from V and 4 bases from J, with 36 bases between. The CDR3 is made up of 22 amino acids. Germline CDR1 is MNHEY and CDR2 is SVGAGI. The DNA for the CDR3 is TGTGCCAGCAGTTACCCCCCCTTGGACGGAACCTGGGTGTCGACGATCCCTTACGAGCAGTACGTC. It encodes CASSYPPLDGTWVSTIPYEQYV.

The V call is TRBV4-1, the J call TRBJ2-5, with D hard to call. With 1 base removed from V and 5 bases from J, the gap between germline ends came to 17 bases. This CDR3 is 16 amino acids long. CDR1 and CDR2 from the germline V gene are MGHRA and YSYEKL. CDR3: CASSQGSWSFGETQYF. The CDR3 nucleotides are TGCGCCAGCAGCCAAGGATCCTGGTCCTTCGGGGAGACCCAGTACTTC.

The chain employs TRBV6-5 and TRBJ2-5, with TRBD2 as a possible D gene (6 bases). In germline, CDR1 is MNHEY, CDR2 SVGAGI. This CDR3 contains 14 residues. V was pared by 6 bases and J by 2 bases, with 13 bases between. This CDR3 is CASSFGRGQETQYF. The CDR3 region has the DNA TGTGCCAGCAGCTTCGGACGGGGGCAAGAGACCCAGTACTTC.

This clonotype was seen repeatedly, ten times or more. The V call is TRBV5-5, the J call TRBJ2-3; D possibly matches TRBD1 or TRBD2 (5 bases each). This CDR3 is 16 amino acids long. The ends were cut back, 4 bases at V and 2 bases at J, with 17 bases in the middle. The germline gives CDR1 SGHKS, CDR2 YYEKEE (reference sequence). In DNA, the CDR3 is TGTGCCAGCAGCCCGGGATTTTGGGGGTACACAGATACGCAGTATTTT. It translates to CASSPGFWGYTDTQYF. Looking up the rest from reference TRBV5-5 and TRBJ2-3 gives the full variable domain: DAGVTQSPTHLIKTRGQQVTLRCSPISGHKSVSWYQQVLGQGPQFIFQYYEKEERGRGNFPDRFSARQFPNYSSELNVNALLLGDSALYLCASSPGFWGYTDTQYFGPGTRLTVL.

The chain combines TRBV6-5 with TRBJ1-1; 9 bases match TRBD1. The CDR3 totals 15 residues. The germline gives CDR1 MNHEY, CDR2 SVGAGI. With 5 bases clipped from V and 1 base from J, the junction kept 5 bases outside the gene matches. Here the CDR3 DNA reads TGTGCCAGCAGTGCCGGGACAGGGACGAACACTGAAGCTTTCTTT. Protein sequence: CASSAGTGTNTEAFF.

V is TRBV5-6 and J is TRBJ1-2; maybe TRBD1 (5 bases). Germline V lookup: CDR1 SGHDT, CDR2 YYEEEE. Trimming removed 0 bases from V and 4 bases from J, with 10 bases in between. The CDR3 is 14 residues long. The CDR3 coding sequence is TGTGCCAGCAGCTTGGAAGATGACAGCTATGGCTACACCTTC. The encoded protein is CASSLEDDSYGYTF.

This CDR3 reads CSAGDRGQPSETQYF. In nucleotides, the CDR3 is TGCAGTGCTGGGGACAGGGGTCAGCCGTCGGAGACCCAGTACTTC. V is TRBV20-1 and J is TRBJ2-5; 10 nucleotides match TRBD1. CDR1 DFQATT and CDR2 SNEGSKA come from the germline V gene (reference sequence). V lost 5 bases, J lost 5 bases, and 11 bases stayed unmatched. The CDR3 extends over 15 amino acids.

The chain employs TRBV20-1 and TRBJ2-6; perhaps TRBD1 as D (6 bases). Germline V gives CDR1 DFQATT, CDR2 SNEGSKA (reference sequence). The CDR3 runs 19 residues. V was pared by 6 bases and J by 0 bases, with 24 bases between. The CDR3 region is CSALNSGALPDSGANVLTF. The CDR3 nucleotides are TGCAGTGCACTGAATTCAGGGGCCCTGCCCGACTCTGGGGCCAACGTCCTGACTTTC.

This clonotype was detected only a few times. The chain recombines TRBV6-1 with TRBJ2-7; 9 bases match TRBD1. From germline, CDR1 is MNHNS and CDR2 SASEGT. J gave up 3 bases and V 3 bases, and 6 bases lay outside the gene matches. The CDR3 sequence is 15 residues long. The chain's CDR3 is CASSDFRQGDYEQYF. The CDR3 DNA reads TGTGCCAGCAGTGATTTCCGACAGGGGGACTACGAGCAGTACTTC.

CDR3 DNA: TGTGCCAGCAGCCACGCAGGGGGAGAGACCCAGTACTTC. It is translated as CASSHAGGETQYF. The genes are TRBV7-2 and TRBJ2-5; TRBD1 matches 7 bases. This CDR3 is built from 13 residues. CDR1 SGHTA and CDR2 FQGNSA come from the germline V gene. Trimming removed 5 bases from V and 4 bases from J; junction bases left unmatched: 4.

In its sample, this clonotype was seen once. J is TRBJ2-7 and V is TRBV6-6; no firm D call. V was trimmed by 6 bases and J by 2 bases, leaving 11 bases between them. CDR1 and CDR2 (germline): MNHNY, SVGAGI (reference sequence). The CDR3 runs to 13 residues. The chain's CDR3 is CASSPGPPYEQYV. The DNA of the CDR3 is TGTGCCAGCAGCCCCGGGCCTCCCTACGAGCAGTACGTC.

The chain is built from TRBV10-3 and TRBJ2-3; D possibly corresponds to TRBD1 (6 bases). The germline CDR1 and CDR2 sequences are ENHRY and SYGVKD. The ends were cut back, 8 bases at V and 0 bases at J, with 9 bases in the middle. The CDR3 sequence is 13 residues long. CDR3 bases: TGTGCCATCTTGGACAGAAGCACAGATACGCAGTATTTT. Protein sequence: CAILDRSTDTQYF.

This clonotype appeared a single time. The chain employs TRBV5-1 and TRBJ2-3; possibly TRBD2 for D (6 bases). V lost 7 bases and J 1 base, leaving 25 bases between the germline ends. The CDR3 runs 18 residues. The germline V gene has CDR1 SGHRS and CDR2 YFSETQ. CDR3 residues: CASQEGAGPLPGTDTQYF. The CDR3 DNA is TGCGCCAGCCAGGAAGGGGCGGGACCGCTTCCCGGCACAGATACGCAGTATTTT.

This clonotype has only a few counts. J is TRBJ1-1 and V is TRBV7-8; D may be TRBD1 (5 bases). The germline V gene has CDR1 SGHVS and CDR2 FQNEAQ. The CDR3 has 15 amino acids. V gave up 5 bases and J gave up 2 bases, with 15 bases separating them. CDR3 in DNA: TGTGCCAGCAGCCCAGCTGGGACGGGAAACACTGAAGCTTTCTTT. Protein sequence: CASSPAGTGNTEAFF. The entire variable domain, with the rest obtained from reference TRBV7-8 and TRBJ1-1, is as follows: GAGVSQSPRYKVAKRGQDVALRCDPISGHVSLFWYQQALGQGPEFLTYFQNEAQLDKSGLPSDRFFAERPEGSVSTLKIQRTQQEDSAVYLCASSPAGTGNTEAFFGQGTRLTVV.

This rearrangement joins TRBV7-9 to TRBJ1-3; 10 bases map to TRBD1. CDR1 SEHNR and CDR2 FQNEAQ come from the germline V gene (reference sequence). This CDR3 region has 15 residues. V was clipped by 5 bases and J by 2 bases; unmatched bases: 3. DNA for the CDR3: TGTGCCAGCAGCCCCGGGACAGGGGCTGGAAACACCATATATTTT. This translates into CASSPGTGAGNTIYF.